A few counts support the clone carrying this TCR beta chain. Germline-derived CDR1 and CDR2 are GTSNPN and SVGIG (reference sequence). The V and J ends lost 0 bases and 4 bases respectively, with 13 bases between them. The CDR3 has 15 residues. This specimen comes from a study of shared clonotypes between healthy human individuals. It was into CD45RA+ naive and CD45RA-negative memory subsets that the CD4+ cells were split. Profiling relied on immunoSEQ multiplex PCR, and the TCRdb table lists in-frame clones only, not all of them. The table lists around 940,000 clones, less than 85% of them singletons.

The chain recombines TRBV30 with TRBJ1-5, with D maybe TRBD1 (5 bases). This sequence was found in a man younger than 35 in good health. Sample: memory CD4+ T cells sorted from blood. Subset: CD45RA-negative fraction. CDR3 loop: CAWSVMGRLNQPQHF. CDR3 nucleotide sequence: TGTGCCTGGAGTGTAATGGGACGGCTTAATCAGCCCCAGCATTTT.